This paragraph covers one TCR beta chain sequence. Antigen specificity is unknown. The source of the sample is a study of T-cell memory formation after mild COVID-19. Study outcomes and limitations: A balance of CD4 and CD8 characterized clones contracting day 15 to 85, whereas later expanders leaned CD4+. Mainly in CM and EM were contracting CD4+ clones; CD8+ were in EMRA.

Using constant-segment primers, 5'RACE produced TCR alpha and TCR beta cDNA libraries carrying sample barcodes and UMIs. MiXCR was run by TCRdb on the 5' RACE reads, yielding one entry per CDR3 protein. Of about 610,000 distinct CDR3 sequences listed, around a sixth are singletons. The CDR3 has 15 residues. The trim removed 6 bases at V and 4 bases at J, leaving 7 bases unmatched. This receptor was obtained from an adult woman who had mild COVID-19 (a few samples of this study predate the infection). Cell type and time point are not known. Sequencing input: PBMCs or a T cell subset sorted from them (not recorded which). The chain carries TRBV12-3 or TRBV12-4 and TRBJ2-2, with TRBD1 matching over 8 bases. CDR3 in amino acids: CASRPDRESTGELFF. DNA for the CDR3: TGTGCCAGCAGACCGGACAGGGAAAGCACCGGGGAGCTGTTTTTT.